This TCR beta chain was documented in a study of cytomegalovirus exposure and HLA in healthy donors. Study-wide background: Clustering assigned about 76% of the roughly 400 genotyped donors to the Caucasian-associated ancestry cluster. General study points: Most TCR sequences were uncommon, yet certain public TCRs appeared in many donors. CMV antigen specificity was confirmed in vitro for a few CMV-associated chains. Immune exposure data for these donors was limited to CMV serostatus.

The PCR used 60 Vbeta and 13 Jbeta primers. Method: immunoSEQ multiplex PCR; TCRdb's copy keeps in-frame clones and lacks some. The sample has some 200,000 clones; over 60% are singletons. In regard to this clone: Its antigen is not known.

The specimen sequenced was PBMCs. This sequence originates from a man younger than 35 in good health and CMV-seronegative.

CDR3 DNA: TGTGCCAGTAGTACGCCGGGACTAGCGGGGTTCACAGATACGCAGTATTTT. As protein: CASSTPGLAGFTDTQYF. The chain links TRBV19 to TRBJ2-3, with TRBD2 matching 13 bases. Germline loops: CDR1 LNHDA, CDR2 SQIVND (reference sequence). The CDR3 contains 17 residues. J gave up 2 bases and V 4 bases, and 6 bases lay outside the gene matches. Complete variable domain (other parts from reference TRBV19 and TRBJ2-3): DGGITQSPKYLFRKEGQNVTLSCEQNLNHDAMYWYRQDPGQGLRLIYYSQIVNDFQKGDIAEGYSVSREKKESFPLTVTSAQKNPTAFYLCASSTPGLAGFTDTQYFGPGTRLTVL.